This T cell receptor beta chain is from a study of a mutant IDH1 vaccine in newly diagnosed glioma (dated by TCRdb to the early 2020s). Regarding the research as a whole: Of the roughly 34 treated patients, around 60% were male and about 38% were female, and the mean age was 40.4 years. Before enrollment, most patients had been given radiochemotherapy with temozolomide as standard therapy, while the rest had received either radiotherapy alone or temozolomide alone. Peripheral blood was drawn at six visits: V03 (baseline), V05, V07, V10, V12 and V13. For exploratory analyses, 25 to 30 treated patients had longitudinal TCRB deep sequencing done wherever samples were available.

In the paper's terms, the time point label means: baseline, week 1 (first vaccination visit). Explained via the paper, the treatment or condition label denotes: pre-vaccination baseline after standard-of-care therapy. The donors had newly diagnosed IDH1-mutant astrocytomas of WHO grade 3 or 4 that showed loss of nuclear ATRX. The samples were drawn from NOA16, a multicentre, single-arm, open-label phase I trial in Germany that tested a mutant IDH1 peptide vaccine in humans for the first time. Visit V03 blood draws served as the baseline sample for immunogenicity testing. The DNeasy Blood and Tissue Kit was used to extract genomic DNA from EDTA blood for TCRB sequencing. The library relied on the immunoSEQ multiplex PCR assay. Rearranged TCR beta chain sequences were amplified using the hsTCRB Kit according to the manufacturer's protocol. Sequencing of TCRB libraries was carried out on an Illumina MiSeq. As for the authors' bioinformatics: Demultiplexing, trimming and gene mapping were performed with the kit vendor's proprietary platform. Held by TCRdb, this immuneACCESS table contains in-frame sequences only and omits some clones. Under half of the omission traces to an unresolved V gene where checked; the cause of the rest is unknown. V and J calls and clone size are as listed in that table; D and trimming were resolved from the DNA. The table for this sample lists about 59,000 clones; around 90% of them were counted only once. Around 2.5% of the sample is in the top ten clones.

What the work shows at the level of the full study, not this receptor alone: No apparent relationship was observed between pseudoprogression and alterations in the top peripheral T cell clonotypes detected by TCRB sequencing. PBMC samples for TCRB deep sequencing were selected based on availability. Vaccine-induced immune responses across multiple MHC alleles were detected in 85% to 95% of patients. According to the authors, sample limitations meant that analyses of patient blood samples could not be reproduced.

Turning to this clone: Its binding antigen is unknown. The sample holds no much larger clone one base away, and base qualities are not on file.

Sequences SGHDT (CDR1) and YYEEEE (CDR2) are obtained from the germline V gene. The CDR3 holds 14 amino acids from the cysteine to the phenylalanine. Only the CDR3 DNA is retained, 42 bases long and in frame from the first base. V was cut back by 0 bases and J by 0 bases, leaving a gap of 7 bases between them. The V and J genes are TRBV5-6 and TRBJ2-7; TRBD2 is a possible D gene, resting on 6 matching bases. The sequence was obtained from a man between 50 and 59 years old with glioma. The starting material was PBMCs, obtained from a glioma patient treated with radiotherapy, temozolomide or both. The nucleotides are TGTGCCAGCAGCTTGGTGGGGGGCTCCTACGAGCAGTACTTC. It translates as CASSLVGGSYEQYF.